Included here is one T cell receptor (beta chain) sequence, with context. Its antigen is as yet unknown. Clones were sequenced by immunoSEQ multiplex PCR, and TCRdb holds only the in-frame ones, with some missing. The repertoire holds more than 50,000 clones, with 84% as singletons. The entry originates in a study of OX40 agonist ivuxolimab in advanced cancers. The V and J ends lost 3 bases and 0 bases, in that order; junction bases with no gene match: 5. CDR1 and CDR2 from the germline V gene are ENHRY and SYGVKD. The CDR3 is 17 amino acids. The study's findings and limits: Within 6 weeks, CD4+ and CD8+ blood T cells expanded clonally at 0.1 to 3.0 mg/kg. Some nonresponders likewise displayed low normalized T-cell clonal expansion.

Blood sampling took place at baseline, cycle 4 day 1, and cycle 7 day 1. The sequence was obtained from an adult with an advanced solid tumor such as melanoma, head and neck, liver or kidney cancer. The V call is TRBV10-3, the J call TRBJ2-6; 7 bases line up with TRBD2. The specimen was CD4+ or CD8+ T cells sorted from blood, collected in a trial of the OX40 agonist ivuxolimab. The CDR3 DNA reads TGTGCCATCAGTGACTTGGGGGGGATCTCTGGGGCCAACGTCCTGACTTTC. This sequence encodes CAISDLGGISGANVLTF.